The rows below give T cell receptor beta chains drawn from one sample of a study of CD8 T cells in ankylosing spondylitis. TCRdb reanalysed the 5' RACE reads using MiXCR and keeps one entry per CDR3 protein. This sample has 240,000 or so distinct CDR3 sequences, with around 7.8% found just once. Material for sequencing was blood, either unsorted or a sorted T cell fraction (not recorded which). All receptors come from a male donor with ankylosing spondylitis or in good health (not recorded which). The CDR3 runs from the conserved cysteine through the conserved F or W. D genes are given only for firm matches. For some rows the clone size is stated as once, few or many, or as a class when expanded; others skip it.

D	V	J	size	DNA	CDR3
.	TRBV12-3/TRBV12-4	TRBJ2-5	.	TGTGCCAGCAGTTACCGGCGGGATAGTCTCAATAGAGAGACCCAGTACTTC	CASSYRRDSLNRETQYF
TRBD2	TRBV20-1	TRBJ2-3	many	TGCAGTGCGGGACTAGCGGGAGTGAATACGCAGTATTTT	CSAGLAGVNTQYF
TRBD1	TRBV20-1	TRBJ2-3	many	TGCAGTGCAGCCCAACAGGGGAGCACAGATACGCAGTATTTT	CSAAQQGSTDTQYF
TRBD1	TRBV20-1	TRBJ1-1	many	TGCAGTGCTCTACAGGGGTCGGGGGCTGAAGCTTTCTTT	CSALQGSGAEAFF
.	TRBV11-2	TRBJ2-3	many	TGTGCCAGCAGCTTGTCTATGAGCACAGATACGCAGTATTTT	CASSLSMSTDTQYF
.	TRBV5-1	TRBJ2-3	.	TGCGCCAGCAGCGCCTGGGTGGCGGATCCCACAGATACGCAGTATTTT	CASSAWVADPTDTQYF
.	TRBV7-2	TRBJ2-5	many	TGTGCCAGCAGCTTAGGTAGAGCCCAAGAGACCCAGTACTTC	CASSLGRAQETQYF
.	TRBV27	TRBJ2-5	.	TGTGCCAGCAGTTTATCCCTCGGGGGGCGGGAGACCCAGTACTTC	CASSLSLGGRETQYF
.	TRBV5-1	TRBJ2-2	many	TGCGCCAGCACGCAAAATGGAGGGGTCTCCGGGGAGCTGTTTTTT	CASTQNGGVSGELFF
.	TRBV19	TRBJ1-1	many	TGTGCCAGTAGTATAGAACGGTGGGGGACTGAAGCTTTCTTT	CASSIERWGTEAFF
.	TRBV12-3/TRBV12-4	TRBJ2-1	many	TGTGCCAGCAGTTTTGGGCAGGGAAGAGGGCAGTTCTTC	CASSFGQGRGQFF
.	TRBV5-4	TRBJ1-5	.	TGTGCCAGCAGCTTGGAACCTAATAGCAATCAGCCCCAGCATTTT	CASSLEPNSNQPQHF
.	TRBV6-5	TRBJ1-5	many	TGTGCCAGCAGTTATCAACAGAATCAGCCCCAGCATTTT	CASSYQQNQPQHF
.	TRBV7-9	TRBJ1-5	many	TGTGCCAGCAGCTTAGAAGATCAGCCCCAGCATTTT	CASSLEDQPQHF
.	TRBV7-9	TRBJ2-2	many	TGTGCCAGCAGCCTCACCGGCGGGGGCCTGAACACCGGGGAGCTGTTTTTT	CASSLTGGGLNTGELFF
.	TRBV10-3	TRBJ1-1	many	TGTGCCATCGAACCAACGGGGGTTGGTGAAGCTTTCTTT	CAIEPTGVGEAFF
.	TRBV7-8	TRBJ2-1	many	TGTGCCAGCAGCCCGCGACGCGAGCGGTCCTACAATGAGCAGTTCTTC	CASSPRRERSYNEQFF
.	TRBV15	TRBJ2-7	few	TGTGCCACCAGCAGAGATCGAACAATCTACGAGCAGTACTTC	CATSRDRTIYEQYF
TRBD2	TRBV30	TRBJ2-2	.	TGTGCCTGGAGCGACAGAGCGGGGCCCGGGGAGCTGTTTTTT	CAWSDRAGPGELFF
.	TRBV5-1	TRBJ1-1	many	TGCGCCAGCAGTTACGGAGGAGAGGCTTTCTTT	CASSYGGEAFF
.	TRBV20-1	TRBJ2-3	few	TGCAGTGCTAGAGATAACGGGCCAGATACGCAGTATTTT	CSARDNGPDTQYF
TRBD1	TRBV12-3/TRBV12-4	TRBJ1-2	many	TGTGCCAGCAGTTTAGCCGGGACAGGGGTTGGCTACACCTTC	CASSLAGTGVGYTF
.	TRBV12-3/TRBV12-4	TRBJ1-2	many	TGTGCCAGCAGTTCGAACAGGGTAGGCTACACCTTC	CASSSNRVGYTF
TRBD2	TRBV9	TRBJ2-3	.	TGTGCCAGCAGCGTGACTAGCGGGGGAAAGATGGATACGCAGTATTTT	CASSVTSGGKMDTQYF
.	TRBV20-1	TRBJ1-5	many	TGCAGTGCTAGAGATTTCGCAGACTATAGCAATCAGCCCCAGCATTTT	CSARDFADYSNQPQHF
.	TRBV9	TRBJ2-1	many	TGTGCCAGCAGCGTAGATCCCACAGCGAGCAATGAGCAGTTCTTC	CASSVDPTASNEQFF
.	TRBV12-3/TRBV12-4	TRBJ2-7	many	TGTGCCAGCAGTTCCAATTTTTACGAGCAGTACTTC	CASSSNFYEQYF